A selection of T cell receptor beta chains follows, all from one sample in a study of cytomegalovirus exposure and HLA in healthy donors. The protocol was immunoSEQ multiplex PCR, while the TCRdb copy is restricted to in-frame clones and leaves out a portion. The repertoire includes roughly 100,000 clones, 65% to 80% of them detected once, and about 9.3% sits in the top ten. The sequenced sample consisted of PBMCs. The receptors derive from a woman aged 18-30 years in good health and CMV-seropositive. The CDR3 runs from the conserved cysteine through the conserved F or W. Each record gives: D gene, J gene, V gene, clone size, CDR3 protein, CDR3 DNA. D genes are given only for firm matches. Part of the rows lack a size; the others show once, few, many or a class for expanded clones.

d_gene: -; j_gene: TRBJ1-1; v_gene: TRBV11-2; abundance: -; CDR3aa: CASSLPYGQPFF; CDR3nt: TGTGCCAGCAGCTTACCCTATGGACAGCCCTTCTTT
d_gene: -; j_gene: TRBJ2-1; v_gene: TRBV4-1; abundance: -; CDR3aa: CASSQELWGAVSYNEQFF; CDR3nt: TGCGCCAGCAGCCAAGAGCTGTGGGGAGCGGTCTCCTACAATGAGCAGTTCTTC
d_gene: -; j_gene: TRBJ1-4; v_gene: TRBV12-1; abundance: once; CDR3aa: CASSSGSPSEKLFF; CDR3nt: TGTGCCAGCAGCTCGGGGAGCCCAAGTGAAAAACTGTTTTTT
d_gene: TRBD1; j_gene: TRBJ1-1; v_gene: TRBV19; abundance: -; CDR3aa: CASSPDRDAEAFF; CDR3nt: TGTGCCAGTAGTCCCGACAGGGACGCTGAAGCTTTCTTT
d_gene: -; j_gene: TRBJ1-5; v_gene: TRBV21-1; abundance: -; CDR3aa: CASSKYGHRNQPQHF; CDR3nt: TGTGCCAGCAGCAAGTATGGCCACCGCAATCAGCCCCAGCATTTT
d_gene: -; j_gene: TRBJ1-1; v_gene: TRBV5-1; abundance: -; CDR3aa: CASSLGGQNEAFF; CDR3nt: TGCGCCAGCAGCTTGGGAGGACAGAATGAAGCTTTCTTT
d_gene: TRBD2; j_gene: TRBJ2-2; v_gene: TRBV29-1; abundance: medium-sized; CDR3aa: CSVDLRTSGGNTGELFF; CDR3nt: TGCAGCGTTGATCTCCGTACTAGCGGGGGGAACACCGGGGAGCTGTTTTTT
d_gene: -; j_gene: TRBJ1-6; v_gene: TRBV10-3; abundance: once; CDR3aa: CAISESRRDSPLHF; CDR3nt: TGTGCCATCAGTGAGTCCAGGAGGGATTCACCCCTCCACTTT
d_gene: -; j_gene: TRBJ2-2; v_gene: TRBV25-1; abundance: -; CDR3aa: CASSEVLNTGELFF; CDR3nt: TGTGCCAGCAGTGAAGTCCTAAACACCGGGGAGCTGTTTTTT
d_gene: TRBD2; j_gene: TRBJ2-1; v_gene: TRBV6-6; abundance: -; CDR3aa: CASSGSGRASNEQFF; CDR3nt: TGTGCCAGCTCGGGTAGCGGGAGGGCCTCCAATGAGCAGTTCTTC
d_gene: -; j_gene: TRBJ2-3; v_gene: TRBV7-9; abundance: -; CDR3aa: CASSQEGAPRDTQYF; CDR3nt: TGTGCCAGCAGCCAGGAGGGGGCTCCCAGGGATACGCAGTATTTT
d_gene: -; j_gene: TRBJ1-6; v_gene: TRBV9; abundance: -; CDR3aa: CASSVGSTYNSPLHF; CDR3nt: TGTGCCAGCAGCGTGGGGAGCACCTATAATTCACCCCTCCACTTT
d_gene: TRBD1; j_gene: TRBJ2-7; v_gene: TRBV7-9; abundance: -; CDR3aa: CASSLNRVSDRNPYEQYF; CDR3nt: TGTGCCAGCAGCCTAAATCGCGTATCGGACAGGAATCCCTACGAGCAGTACTTC
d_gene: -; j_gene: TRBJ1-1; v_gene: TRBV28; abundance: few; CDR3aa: CASSPTRANTEAFF; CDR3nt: TGTGCCAGCAGCCCGACCAGGGCGAACACTGAAGCTTTCTTT
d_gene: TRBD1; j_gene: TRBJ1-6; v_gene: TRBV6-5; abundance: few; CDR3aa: CASSYLTGVFNSPLHF; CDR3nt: TGTGCCAGCAGTTACCTGACAGGGGTTTTTAATTCACCCCTCCACTTT
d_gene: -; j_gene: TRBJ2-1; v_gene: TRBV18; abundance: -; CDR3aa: CASSPPGGNEQFF; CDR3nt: TGTGCCAGCTCACCACCCGGTGGCAATGAGCAGTTCTTC
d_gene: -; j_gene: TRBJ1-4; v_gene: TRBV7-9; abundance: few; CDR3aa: CASSLLQSEKLFF; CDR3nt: TGTGCCAGCAGCTTGCTACAGAGCGAAAAACTGTTTTTT
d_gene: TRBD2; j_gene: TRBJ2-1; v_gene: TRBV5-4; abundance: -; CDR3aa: CASSGTSGDNEQFF; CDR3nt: TGTGCCAGCAGCGGCACTAGCGGGGACAATGAGCAGTTCTTC
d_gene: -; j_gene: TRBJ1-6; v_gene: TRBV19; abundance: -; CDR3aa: CASSRGGINSPLHF; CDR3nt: TGTGCCAGTAGTCGGGGGGGGATCAATTCACCCCTCCACTTT
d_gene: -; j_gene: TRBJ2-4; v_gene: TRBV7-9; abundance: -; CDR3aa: CASSLPLPKNIQYF; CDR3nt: TGTGCCAGCAGCTTACCGCTACCCAAAAACATTCAGTACTTC
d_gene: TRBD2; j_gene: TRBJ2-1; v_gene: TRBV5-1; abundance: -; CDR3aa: CASSLTRGGGDEQFF; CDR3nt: TGCGCCAGCAGCTTGACCCGGGGTGGGGGGGATGAGCAGTTCTTC
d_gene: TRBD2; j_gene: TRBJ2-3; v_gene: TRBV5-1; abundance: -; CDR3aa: CASSRGLAGGPADTQYF; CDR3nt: TGCGCCAGCAGCCGGGGACTAGCGGGAGGGCCTGCAGATACGCAGTATTTT
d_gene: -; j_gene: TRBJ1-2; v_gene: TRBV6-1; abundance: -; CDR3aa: CASSEGGTNYGYTF; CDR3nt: TGTGCCAGCAGTGAGGGGGGAACTAACTATGGCTACACCTTC
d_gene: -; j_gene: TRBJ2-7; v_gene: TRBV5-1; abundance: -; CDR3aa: CASSPDIRGEQYF; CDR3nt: TGCGCCAGCAGCCCGGACATTCGTGGCGAGCAGTACTTC
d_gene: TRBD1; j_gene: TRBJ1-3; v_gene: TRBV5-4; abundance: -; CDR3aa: CASSLGGQGGGNTIYF; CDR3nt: TGTGCCAGCAGCTTGGGTGGACAGGGAGGTGGAAACACCATATATTTT
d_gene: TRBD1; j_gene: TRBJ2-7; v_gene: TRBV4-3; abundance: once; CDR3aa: CASSQERQGPYEQYF; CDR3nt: TGCGCCAGCAGCCAAGAAAGACAGGGCCCCTACGAGCAGTACTTC
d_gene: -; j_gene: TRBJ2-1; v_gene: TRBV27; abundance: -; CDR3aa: CASRHRDNEQFF; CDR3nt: TGTGCCAGCAGGCACAGAGACAATGAGCAGTTCTTC
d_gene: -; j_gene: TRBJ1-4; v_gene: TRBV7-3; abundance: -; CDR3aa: CASSSTGGLNEKLFF; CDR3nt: TGTGCCAGCAGTTCCACAGGCGGCCTGAATGAAAAACTGTTTTTT
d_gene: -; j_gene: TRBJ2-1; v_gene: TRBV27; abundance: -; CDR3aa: CASSPFGVGYNEQFF; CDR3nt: TGTGCCAGCAGTCCGTTCGGGGTAGGCTACAATGAGCAGTTCTTC
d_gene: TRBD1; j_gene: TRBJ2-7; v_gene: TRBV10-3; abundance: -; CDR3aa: CAISDGDRSEQYF; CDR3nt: TGTGCCATCAGTGATGGGGACAGGTCCGAGCAGTACTTC
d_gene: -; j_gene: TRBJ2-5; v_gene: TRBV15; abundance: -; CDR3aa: CATSRDRDWPRSGTQYF; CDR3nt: TGTGCCACCAGCAGAGATCGCGATTGGCCCCGTTCGGGGACCCAGTACTTC
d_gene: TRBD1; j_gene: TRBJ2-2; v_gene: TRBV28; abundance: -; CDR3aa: CVVTDRAYTGELFF; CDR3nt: TGTGTCGTGACGGACAGGGCTTACACCGGGGAGCTGTTTTTT
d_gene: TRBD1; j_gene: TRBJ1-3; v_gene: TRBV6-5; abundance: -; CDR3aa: CASSNPGTGRNTIYF; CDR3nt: TGTGCCAGCAGTAACCCCGGGACAGGGAGAAACACCATATATTTT
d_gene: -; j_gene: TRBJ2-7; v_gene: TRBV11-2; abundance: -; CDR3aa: CASSLDSDSSYEQYF; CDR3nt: TGTGCCAGCAGCCTCGACTCGGATAGCTCCTACGAGCAGTACTTC
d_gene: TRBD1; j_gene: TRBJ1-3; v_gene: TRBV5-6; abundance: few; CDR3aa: CASSSIDWTGGLVGNTIYF; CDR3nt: TGTGCCAGCAGCTCAATTGACTGGACAGGGGGATTAGTTGGAAACACCATATATTTT
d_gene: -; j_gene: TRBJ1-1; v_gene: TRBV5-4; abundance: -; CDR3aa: CASSWRGGTVNTEAFF; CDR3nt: TGTGCCAGCAGCTGGAGGGGGGGGACTGTGAACACTGAAGCTTTCTTT
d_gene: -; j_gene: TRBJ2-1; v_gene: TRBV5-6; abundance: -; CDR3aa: CASNPGATYNEQFF; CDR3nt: TGTGCCAGCAACCCCGGAGCAACCTACAATGAGCAGTTCTTC
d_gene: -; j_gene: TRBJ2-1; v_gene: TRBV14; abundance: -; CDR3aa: CASSQGLGSYNEQFF; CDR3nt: TGTGCCAGCAGCCAAGGACTGGGCTCCTACAATGAGCAGTTCTTC
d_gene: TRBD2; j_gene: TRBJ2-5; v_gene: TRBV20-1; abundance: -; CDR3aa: CSGGGTQYF; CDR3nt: TGCAGTGGGGGGGGGACCCAGTACTTC
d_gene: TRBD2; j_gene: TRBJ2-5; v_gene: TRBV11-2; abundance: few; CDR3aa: CASSPGLAGGGQETQYF; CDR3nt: TGTGCCAGCAGCCCGGGACTAGCGGGAGGGGGTCAAGAGACCCAGTACTTC
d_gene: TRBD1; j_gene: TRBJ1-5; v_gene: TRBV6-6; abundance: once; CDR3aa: CASSSRTGSSQPQHF; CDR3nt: TGTGCCAGCAGTTCCAGGACAGGGAGCTCTCAGCCCCAGCATTTT
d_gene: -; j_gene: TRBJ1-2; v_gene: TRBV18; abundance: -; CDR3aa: CASSPGGDYGYTF; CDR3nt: TGTGCCAGCTCACCGGGCGGGGACTATGGCTACACCTTC
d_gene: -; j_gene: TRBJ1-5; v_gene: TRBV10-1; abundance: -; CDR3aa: CASSPPRQYSNQPQHF; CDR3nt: TGCGCCAGCAGTCCACCTCGACAGTATAGCAATCAGCCCCAGCATTTT
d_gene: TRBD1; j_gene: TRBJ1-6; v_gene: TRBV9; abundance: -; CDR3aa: CASSVGTGASPLHF; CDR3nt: TGTGCCAGCAGCGTCGGGACAGGGGCTTCACCCCTCCACTTT